A single T cell receptor (beta chain) is shown here with its context. The target of this receptor is not known. The record has no base qualities; no much larger clone is one base away. Library preparation employed the immunoSEQ multiplex PCR assay. TCRdb's version of the immuneACCESS table is confined to in-frame rearrangements and falls short of the full clone set. An unresolved V gene accounts for under half of the shortfall where checked; the remainder is of unknown origin. For this sample the table gives 60,000 to 75,000 clones, of which 85% were detected only once. The ten most abundant clones make up roughly 5.1% of the sample. The germline V gene encodes CDR1 SGHTA and CDR2 FQGNSA. From the cysteine up to the phenylalanine, the CDR3 has a length of 16 residues. Solely the CDR3 DNA is kept, with 48 bases framed from the first base. Deletion took 1 base off V and 4 bases off J, with a span of 13 bases between the germline ends.

The data are from a study of control samples from healthy donors and cancer patients (dated by TCRdb to the early 2020s). Sequencing was done on a sample of blood. This sequence uses TRBV7-2 and TRBJ1-4; TRBD1 is perhaps the D gene, given 5 matching bases. The TCR comes from a man aged 40-55 years in good health. CDR3 reads: CASSLVSQGVNEKLFF. Read as DNA, the sequence is TGTGCCAGCAGCTTAGTATCTCAGGGTGTTAATGAAAAACTGTTTTTT.